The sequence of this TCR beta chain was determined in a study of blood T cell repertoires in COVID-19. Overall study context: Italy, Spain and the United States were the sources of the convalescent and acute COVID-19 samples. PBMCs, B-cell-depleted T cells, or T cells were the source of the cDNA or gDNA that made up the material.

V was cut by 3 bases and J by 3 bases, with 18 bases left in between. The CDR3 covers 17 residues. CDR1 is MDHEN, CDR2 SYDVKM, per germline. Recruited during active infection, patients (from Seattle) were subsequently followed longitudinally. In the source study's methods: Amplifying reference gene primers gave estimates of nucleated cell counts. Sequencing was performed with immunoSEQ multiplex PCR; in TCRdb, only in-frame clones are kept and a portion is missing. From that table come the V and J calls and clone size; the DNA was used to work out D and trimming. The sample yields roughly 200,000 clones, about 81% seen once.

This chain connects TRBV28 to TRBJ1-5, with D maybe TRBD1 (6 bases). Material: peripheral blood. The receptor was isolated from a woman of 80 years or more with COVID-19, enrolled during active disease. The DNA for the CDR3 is TGTGCCAGCAGTTTCGCTTGGGGAGGGGGAGTCAATCAGCCCCAGCATTTT. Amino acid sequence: CASSFAWGGGVNQPQHF.